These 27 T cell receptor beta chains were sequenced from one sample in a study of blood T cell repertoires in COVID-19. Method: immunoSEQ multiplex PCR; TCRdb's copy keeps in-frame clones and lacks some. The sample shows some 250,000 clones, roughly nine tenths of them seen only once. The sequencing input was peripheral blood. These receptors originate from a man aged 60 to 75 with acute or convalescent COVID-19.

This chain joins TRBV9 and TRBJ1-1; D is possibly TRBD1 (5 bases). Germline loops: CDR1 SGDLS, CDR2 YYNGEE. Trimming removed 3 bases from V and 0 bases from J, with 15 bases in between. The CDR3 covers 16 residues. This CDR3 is CASSARMGGMNTEAFF. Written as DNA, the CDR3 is TGTGCCAGCAGCGCTAGGATGGGGGGAATGAACACTGAAGCTTTCTTT. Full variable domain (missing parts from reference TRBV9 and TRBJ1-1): DSGVTQTPKHLITATGQRVTLRCSPRSGDLSVYWYQQSLDQGLQFLIQYYNGEERAKGNILERFSAQQFPDLHSELNLSSLELGDSALYFCASSARMGGMNTEAFFGQGTRLTVV.

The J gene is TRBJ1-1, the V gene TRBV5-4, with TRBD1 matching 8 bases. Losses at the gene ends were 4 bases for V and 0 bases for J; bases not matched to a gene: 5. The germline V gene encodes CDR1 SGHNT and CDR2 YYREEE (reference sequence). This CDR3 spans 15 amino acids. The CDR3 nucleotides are TGTGCCAGCAGCCCAGGACAGGGAATGAACACTGAAGCTTTCTTT. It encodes CASSPGQGMNTEAFF.

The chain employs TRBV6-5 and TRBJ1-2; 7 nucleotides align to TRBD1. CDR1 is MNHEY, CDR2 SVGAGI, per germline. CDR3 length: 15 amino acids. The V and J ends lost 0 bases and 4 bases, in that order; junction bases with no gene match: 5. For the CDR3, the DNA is TGTGCCAGCAGTTACTCCAAAACAGGGGCCTATGGCTACACCTTC. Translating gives CASSYSKTGAYGYTF.

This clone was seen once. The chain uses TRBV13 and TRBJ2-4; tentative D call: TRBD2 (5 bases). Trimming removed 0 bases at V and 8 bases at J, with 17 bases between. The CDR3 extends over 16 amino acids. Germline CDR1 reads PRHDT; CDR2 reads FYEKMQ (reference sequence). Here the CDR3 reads CASSLGLSRQEDIQYF. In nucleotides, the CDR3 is TGTGCCAGCAGCTTAGGCCTAAGTCGTCAGGAGGACATTCAGTACTTC.

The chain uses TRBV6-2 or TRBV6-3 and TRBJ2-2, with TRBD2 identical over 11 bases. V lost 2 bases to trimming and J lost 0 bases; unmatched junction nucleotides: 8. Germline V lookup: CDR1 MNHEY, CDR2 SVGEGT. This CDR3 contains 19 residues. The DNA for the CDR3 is TGTGCCAGCAGTTACGAATTGGGACTAGCGGAGACGAACACCGGGGAGCTGTTTTTT. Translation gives CASSYELGLAETNTGELFF.

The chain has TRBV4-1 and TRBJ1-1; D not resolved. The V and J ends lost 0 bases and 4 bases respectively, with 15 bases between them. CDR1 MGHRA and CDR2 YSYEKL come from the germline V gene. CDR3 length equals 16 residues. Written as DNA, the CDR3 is TGCGCCAGCAGCCAAGACTACCCGGGCGAGGGCACTGAAGCTTTCTTT. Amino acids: CASSQDYPGEGTEAFF.

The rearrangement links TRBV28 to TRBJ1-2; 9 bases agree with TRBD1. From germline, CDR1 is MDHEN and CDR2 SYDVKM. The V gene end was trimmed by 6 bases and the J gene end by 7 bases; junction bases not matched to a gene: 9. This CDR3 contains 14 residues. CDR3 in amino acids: CASRTRTGVGGYTF. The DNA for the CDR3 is TGTGCCAGCAGAACCCGGACAGGGGTGGGTGGCTACACCTTC.

CDR3 sequence (DNA): TGTGCCAGCAGCAGTGGACAGGGGCCCAACACCGGGGAGCTGTTTTTT. Protein product: CASSSGQGPNTGELFF. The V gene is TRBV5-8, the J gene TRBJ2-2; 9 bases match TRBD1. The CDR3 is 16 residues long. The J segment lost 2 bases and the V segment lost 4 bases, leaving 6 bases of the junction unmatched. Germline V lookup: CDR1 SGHTS, CDR2 YDEGEE.

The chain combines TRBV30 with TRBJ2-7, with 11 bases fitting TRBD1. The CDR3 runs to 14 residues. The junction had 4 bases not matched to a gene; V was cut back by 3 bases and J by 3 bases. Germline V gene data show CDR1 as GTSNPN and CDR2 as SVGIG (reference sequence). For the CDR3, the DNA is TGTGCCTGGAGATCAGGGACAGGGGGCTACGAGCAGTACTTC. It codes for CAWRSGTGGYEQYF.

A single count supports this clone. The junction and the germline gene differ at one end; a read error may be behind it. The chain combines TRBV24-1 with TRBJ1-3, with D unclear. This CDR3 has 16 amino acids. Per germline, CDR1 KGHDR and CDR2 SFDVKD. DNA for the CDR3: TGTGCCACCAGTGATCCTCACCGCGGCTCTGGAAACACCGTATATTTT. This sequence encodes CATSDPHRGSGNTVYF.

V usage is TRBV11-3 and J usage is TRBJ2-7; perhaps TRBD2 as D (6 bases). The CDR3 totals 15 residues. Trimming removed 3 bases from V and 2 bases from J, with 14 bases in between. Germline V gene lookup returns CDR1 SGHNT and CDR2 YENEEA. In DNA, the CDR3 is TGTGCCAGCAGCTTGGGGGGAGACGGGCCCTACGAGCAGTACTTC. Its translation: CASSLGGDGPYEQYF.

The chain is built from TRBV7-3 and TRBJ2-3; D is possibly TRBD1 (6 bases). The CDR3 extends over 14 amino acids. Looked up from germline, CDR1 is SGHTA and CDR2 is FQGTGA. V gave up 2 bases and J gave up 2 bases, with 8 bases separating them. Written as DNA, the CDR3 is TGTGCCAGCAGCTTAGTGGGGGCCACAGATACGCAGTATTTT. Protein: CASSLVGATDTQYF.

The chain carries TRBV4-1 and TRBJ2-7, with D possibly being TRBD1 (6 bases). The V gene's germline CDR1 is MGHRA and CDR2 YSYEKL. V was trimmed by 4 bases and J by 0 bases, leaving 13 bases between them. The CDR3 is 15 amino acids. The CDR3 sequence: CASSPSGTHSYEQYF. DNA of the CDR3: TGCGCCAGCAGCCCATCCGGGACACACTCCTACGAGCAGTACTTC.

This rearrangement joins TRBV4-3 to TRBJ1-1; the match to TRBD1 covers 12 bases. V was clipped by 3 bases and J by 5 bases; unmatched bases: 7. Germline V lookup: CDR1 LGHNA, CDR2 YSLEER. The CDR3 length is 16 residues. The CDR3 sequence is CASSHGTGGERTEAFF. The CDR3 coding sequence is TGCGCCAGCAGCCATGGGACAGGGGGCGAGAGGACTGAAGCTTTCTTT.

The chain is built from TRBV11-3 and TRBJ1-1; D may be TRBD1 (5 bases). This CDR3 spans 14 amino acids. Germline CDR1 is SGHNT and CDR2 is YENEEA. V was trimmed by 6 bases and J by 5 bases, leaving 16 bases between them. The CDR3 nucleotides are TGTGCCAGCAGGAACGGACGGGGGGAAACTGAAGCTTTCTTT. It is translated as CASRNGRGETEAFF. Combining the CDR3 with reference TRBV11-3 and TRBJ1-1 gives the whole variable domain EAGVVQSPRYKIIEKKQPVAFWCNPISGHNTLYWYLQNLGQGPELLIRYENEEAVDDSQLPKDRFSAERLKGVDSTLKIQPAELGDSAVYLCASRNGRGETEAFFGQGTRLTVV.

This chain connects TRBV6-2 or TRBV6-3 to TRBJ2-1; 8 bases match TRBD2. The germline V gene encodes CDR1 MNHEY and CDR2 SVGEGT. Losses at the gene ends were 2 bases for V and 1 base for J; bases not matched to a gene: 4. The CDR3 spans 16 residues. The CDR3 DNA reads TGTGCCAGCAGTTACCCTAGCGGGTTTTCCTACAATGAGCAGTTCTTC. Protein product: CASSYPSGFSYNEQFF.

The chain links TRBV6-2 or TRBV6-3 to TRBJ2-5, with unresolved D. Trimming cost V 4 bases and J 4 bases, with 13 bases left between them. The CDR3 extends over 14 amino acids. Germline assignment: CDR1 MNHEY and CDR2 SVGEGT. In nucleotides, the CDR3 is TGTGCCAGCAGTTCCCAGGATATACGAGAGACCCAGTACTTC. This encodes CASSSQDIRETQYF.

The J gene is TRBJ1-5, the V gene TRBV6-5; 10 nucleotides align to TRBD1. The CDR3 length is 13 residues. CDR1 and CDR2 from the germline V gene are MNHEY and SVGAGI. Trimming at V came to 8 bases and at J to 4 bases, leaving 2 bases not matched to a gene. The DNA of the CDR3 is TGTGCCAGCCTGGGACAGGGGAATCAGCCCCAGCATTTT. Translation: CASLGQGNQPQHF.

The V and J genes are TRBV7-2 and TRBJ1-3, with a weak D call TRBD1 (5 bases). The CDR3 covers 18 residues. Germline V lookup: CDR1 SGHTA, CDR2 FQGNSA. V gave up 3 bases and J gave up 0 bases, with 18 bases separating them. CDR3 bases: TGTGCCAGCAGCTTTGCGGCAGGGAGGGCTTCCTCTGGAAACACCATATATTTT. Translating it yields CASSFAAGRASSGNTIYF.

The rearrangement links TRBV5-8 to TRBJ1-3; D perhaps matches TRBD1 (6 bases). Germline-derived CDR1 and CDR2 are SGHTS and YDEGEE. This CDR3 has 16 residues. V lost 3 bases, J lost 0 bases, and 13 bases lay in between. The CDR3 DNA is TGTGCCAGCAGCTACGAGGGGGTCGGCTCTGGAAACACCATATATTTT. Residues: CASSYEGVGSGNTIYF.

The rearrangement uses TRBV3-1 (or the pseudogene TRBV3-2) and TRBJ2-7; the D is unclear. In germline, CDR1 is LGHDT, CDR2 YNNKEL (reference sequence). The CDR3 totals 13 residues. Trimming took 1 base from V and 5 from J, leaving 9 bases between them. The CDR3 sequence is CASSQGQRHEQYF. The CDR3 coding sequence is TGTGCCAGCAGCCAAGGTCAGCGACACGAGCAGTACTTC.

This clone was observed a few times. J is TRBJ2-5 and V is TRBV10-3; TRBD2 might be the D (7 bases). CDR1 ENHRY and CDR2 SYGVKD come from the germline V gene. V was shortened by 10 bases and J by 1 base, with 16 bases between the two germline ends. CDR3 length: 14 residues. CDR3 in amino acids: CATSLGGPQETQYF. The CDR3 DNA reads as TGTGCCACTTCCCTGGGGGGGCCCCAAGAGACCCAGTACTTC.

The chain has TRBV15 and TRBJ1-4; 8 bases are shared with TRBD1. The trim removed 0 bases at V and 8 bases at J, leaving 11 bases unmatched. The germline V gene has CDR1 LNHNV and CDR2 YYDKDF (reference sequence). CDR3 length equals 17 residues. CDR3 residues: CATSREPQGAQGEKLFF. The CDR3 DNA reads TGTGCCACCAGCAGAGAACCCCAGGGGGCGCAAGGGGAAAAACTGTTTTTT.

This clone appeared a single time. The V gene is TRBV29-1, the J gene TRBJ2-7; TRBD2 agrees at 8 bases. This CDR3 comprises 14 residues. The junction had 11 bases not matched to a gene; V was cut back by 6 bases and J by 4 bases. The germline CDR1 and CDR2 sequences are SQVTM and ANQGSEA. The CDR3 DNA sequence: TGCAGCGTCCTGACAGGCGGCGGGGGGTACGAGCAGTACTTC. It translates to CSVLTGGGGYEQYF.

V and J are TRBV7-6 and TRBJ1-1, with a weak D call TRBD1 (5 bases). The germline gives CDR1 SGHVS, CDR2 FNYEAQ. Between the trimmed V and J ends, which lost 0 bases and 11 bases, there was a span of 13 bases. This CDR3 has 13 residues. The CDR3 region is CASSLASDRGAFF. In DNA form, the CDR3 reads TGTGCCAGCAGCTTAGCTAGCGACCGGGGGGCTTTCTTT. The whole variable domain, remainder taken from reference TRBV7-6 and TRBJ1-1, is GAGVSQSPRYKVTKRGQDVALRCDPISGHVSLYWYRQALGQGPEFLTYFNYEAQQDKSGLPNDRFSAERPEGSISTLTIQRTEQRDSAMYRCASSLASDRGAFFGQGTRLTVV.

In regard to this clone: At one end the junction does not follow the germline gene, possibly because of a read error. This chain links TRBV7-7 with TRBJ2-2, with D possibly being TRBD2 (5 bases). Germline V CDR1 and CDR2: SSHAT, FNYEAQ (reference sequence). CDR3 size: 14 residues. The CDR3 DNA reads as TGTGCTAGCAGCTTAGCGCAGGACACCGGGGAGCTGTTTTTT. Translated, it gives CASSLAQDTGELFF.

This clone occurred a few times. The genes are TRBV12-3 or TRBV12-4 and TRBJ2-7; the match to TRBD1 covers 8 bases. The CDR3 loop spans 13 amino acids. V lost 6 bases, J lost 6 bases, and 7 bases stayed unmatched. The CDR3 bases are TGTGCCAGCAGCCTACAGGGGGGCGGCGAGCAGTACTTC. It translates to CASSLQGGGEQYF.